This is a list of T cell receptor beta chains from one sample in a study of blood T cell repertoires in COVID-19. The repertoire was sequenced with immunoSEQ multiplex PCR; TCRdb's copy has only in-frame clones and lacks some. The data show approximately 120,000 clones, 65% to 85% seen once. Sequencing input: peripheral blood. These receptors originate from an older man with active or convalescent COVID-19. CDR3s include the opening cysteine and the closing phenylalanine or tryptophan. Fields, in order: D gene, CDR3 length, clone size, J gene, V gene, CDR3 protein, CDR3 DNA. The D gene is left open where the match is weak. For some rows the clone size is stated as once, few or many, or as a class when expanded; others skip it.

>TRBD1|13|NA|TRBJ1-5|TRBV12-3/TRBV12-4
CASSLDRGLSQHF
TGTGCCAGCAGTTTGGACAGGGGCCTGTCCCAGCATTTT
>NA|18|NA|TRBJ1-1|TRBV28
CASSPMSLQGSMNTEAFF
TGTGCCAGCAGTCCCATGTCCCTTCAGGGGTCCATGAACACTGAAGCTTTCTTT
>NA|15|NA|TRBJ1-3|TRBV7-8
CASSPGTNSGNTIYF
TGTGCCAGCAGCCCCGGGACAAACTCTGGAAACACCATATATTTT
>TRBD1|16|NA|TRBJ1-1|TRBV12-5
CASGLSPGQGSTEAFF
TGTGCTAGTGGTTTGTCGCCGGGACAGGGGTCTACTGAAGCTTTCTTT
>NA|13|few|TRBJ1-1|TRBV6-2/TRBV6-3
CASSSITHGGGFF
TGTGCCAGCAGTTCCATAACCCACGGGGGTGGCTTCTTT
>NA|16|NA|TRBJ2-5|TRBV24-1
CATSDPGQTGGETQYF
TGTGCCACCAGTGACCCCGGCCAAACAGGAGGGGAGACCCAGTACTTC
>NA|14|NA|TRBJ1-6|TRBV18
CASSQQVENSPLHF
TGTGCCAGCTCACAACAGGTGGAAAATTCACCCCTCCACTTT
>TRBD1|15|few|TRBJ2-2|TRBV5-4
CASSLGTGNTGELFF
TGTGCCAGCAGCTTAGGGACAGGGAACACCGGGGAGCTGTTTTTT
>TRBD1|15|NA|TRBJ1-2|TRBV4-2
CASSHYRTGDYGYTF
TGTGCCAGCAGCCATTACCGGACAGGGGACTATGGCTACACCTTC
>TRBD1|17|NA|TRBJ2-1|TRBV11-2
CASSLGDRGRDYNEQFF
TGTGCCAGCAGCTTAGGAGACAGGGGGCGCGATTATAATGAGCAGTTCTTC
>NA|14|NA|TRBJ1-1|TRBV11-3
CASRLIRGNKEAFF
TGTGCCAGCAGGCTAATAAGGGGAAATAAGGAAGCTTTCTTT
>TRBD1|15|NA|TRBJ2-2|TRBV6-5
CASRPGQGVGGELFF
TGTGCCAGCAGGCCGGGACAGGGAGTAGGCGGGGAGCTGTTTTTT
>NA|15|NA|TRBJ2-1|TRBV5-4
CASSSGTFAYNEQFF
TGTGCCAGCAGCTCGGGGACATTTGCCTACAATGAGCAGTTCTTC
>NA|14|few|TRBJ1-1|TRBV18
CASSPAGLDTEAFF
TGTGCCAGCTCACCAGCAGGGCTGGACACTGAAGCTTTCTTT
>NA|12|NA|TRBJ1-2|TRBV3-1/TRBV3-2
CASSPGGEGYTF
TGTGCCAGCAGCCCAGGTGGCGAAGGCTACACCTTC
>NA|13|NA|TRBJ1-5|TRBV4-3
CASSQEERQPQHF
TGCGCCAGCAGCCAAGAGGAGAGGCAGCCCCAGCATTTT
>TRBD2|19|NA|TRBJ2-5|TRBV7-2
CASHPRGSGGAGGGETQYF
TGTGCTTCCCACCCCCGGGGTAGCGGGGGGGCTGGGGGAGGAGAGACCCAGTACTTC